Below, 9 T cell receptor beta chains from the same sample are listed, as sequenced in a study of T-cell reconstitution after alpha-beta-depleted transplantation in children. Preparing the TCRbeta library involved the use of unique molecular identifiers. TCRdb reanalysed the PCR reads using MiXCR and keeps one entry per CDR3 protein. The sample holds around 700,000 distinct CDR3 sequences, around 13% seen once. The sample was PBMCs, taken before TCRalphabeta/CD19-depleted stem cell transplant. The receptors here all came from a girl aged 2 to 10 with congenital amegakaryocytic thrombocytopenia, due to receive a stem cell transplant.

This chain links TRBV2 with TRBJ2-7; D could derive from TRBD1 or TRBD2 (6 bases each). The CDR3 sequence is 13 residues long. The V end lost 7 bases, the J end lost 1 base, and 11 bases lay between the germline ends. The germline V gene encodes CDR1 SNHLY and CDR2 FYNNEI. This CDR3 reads CASTRGTSYEQYF. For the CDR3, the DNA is TGTGCCAGCACCCGCGGGACATCCTACGAGCAGTACTTC.

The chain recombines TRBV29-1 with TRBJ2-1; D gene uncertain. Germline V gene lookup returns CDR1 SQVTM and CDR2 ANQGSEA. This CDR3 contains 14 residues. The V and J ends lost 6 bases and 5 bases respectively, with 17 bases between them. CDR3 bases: TGCAGCGTAGAACACCTAGGAGTAGACAATGAGCAGTTCTTC. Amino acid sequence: CSVEHLGVDNEQFF.

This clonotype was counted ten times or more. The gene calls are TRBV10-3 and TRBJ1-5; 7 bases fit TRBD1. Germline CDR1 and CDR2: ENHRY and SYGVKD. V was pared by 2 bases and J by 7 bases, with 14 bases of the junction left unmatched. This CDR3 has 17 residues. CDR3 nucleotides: TGTGCCATCAGTGAGGGGTGGGTTAAGGGGGCAGAACAGCCCCAGCATTTT. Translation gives CAISEGWVKGAEQPQHF.

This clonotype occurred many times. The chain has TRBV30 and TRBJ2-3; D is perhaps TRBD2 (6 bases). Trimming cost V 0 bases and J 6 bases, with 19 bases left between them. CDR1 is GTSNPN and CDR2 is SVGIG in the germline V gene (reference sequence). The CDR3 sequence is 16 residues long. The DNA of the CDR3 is TGTGCCTGGAGTGTACCTGGAGGATGGAGGGTGGATACGCAGTATTTT. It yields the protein CAWSVPGGWRVDTQYF.

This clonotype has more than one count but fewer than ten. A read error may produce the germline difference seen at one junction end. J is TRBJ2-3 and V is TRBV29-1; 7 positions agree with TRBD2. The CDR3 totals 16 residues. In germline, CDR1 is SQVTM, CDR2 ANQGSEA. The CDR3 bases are TGCAGCGTCGAAGCCCGCGGACGTCGGGGGGCAGATACGCAGTATTTT. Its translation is CSVEARGRRGADTQYF.

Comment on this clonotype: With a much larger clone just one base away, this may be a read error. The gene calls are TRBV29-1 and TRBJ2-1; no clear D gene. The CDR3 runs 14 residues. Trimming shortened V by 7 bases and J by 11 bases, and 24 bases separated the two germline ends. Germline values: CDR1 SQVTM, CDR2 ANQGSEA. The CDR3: CSAAGRWLDQQQFF. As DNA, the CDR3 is TGCAGCGCGGCAGGCAGGTGGCTCGATCAGCAGCAGTTCTTC.

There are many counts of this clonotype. In nucleotides, the CDR3 is TGTGCCAGCATCGGCTACAATGAGCAGTTCTTC. The encoded protein is CASIGYNEQFF. The chain uses TRBV6-6 and TRBJ2-1; D is ambiguous. CDR1 MNHNY and CDR2 SVGAGI come from the germline V gene (reference sequence). The CDR3 is 11 amino acids. Trimming cost V 7 bases and J 3 bases, with 4 bases left between them.

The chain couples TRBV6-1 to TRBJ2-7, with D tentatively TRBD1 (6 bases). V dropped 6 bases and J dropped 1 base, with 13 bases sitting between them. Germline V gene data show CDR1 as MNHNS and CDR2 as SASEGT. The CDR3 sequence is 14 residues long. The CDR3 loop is CASRRKGDSYEQYF. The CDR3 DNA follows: TGTGCCAGCAGGAGAAAGGGGGATTCCTACGAGCAGTACTTC.

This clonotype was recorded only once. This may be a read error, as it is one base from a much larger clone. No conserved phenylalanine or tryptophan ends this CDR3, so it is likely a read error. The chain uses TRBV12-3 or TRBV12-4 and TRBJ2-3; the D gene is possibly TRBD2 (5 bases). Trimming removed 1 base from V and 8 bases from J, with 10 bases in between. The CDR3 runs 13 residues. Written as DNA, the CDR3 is TGTGCCAGCAGTTTAGGTTCTAGCCGTACGCAGTATTCT. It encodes CASSLGSSRTQYS.